These T cell receptor beta chains were read from a single sample in a study of T cell responses to AZD1222 COVID-19 vaccine. TCRdb keeps only in-frame clones here, not all; method: immunoSEQ multiplex PCR. The table lists 95,000 to 150,000 clones, around 92% of them singletons. The starting material was peripheral blood, obtained on day 0 of AZD1222 vaccination. These receptors came from an adult in good health. CDR3s include the opening cysteine and the closing phenylalanine or tryptophan. D genes are given only for firm matches. The size field is filled for only some rows; it gives once, few, many or a size class.

size	J	D	V	DNA	CDR3
NA	TRBJ2-1	NA	TRBV7-9	TGTGCCAGCAGCTTAATGGGCCCGGGCTACAATGAGCAGTTCTTC	CASSLMGPGYNEQFF
NA	TRBJ2-1	NA	TRBV29-1	TGCAGCGTTGAGGGGGACGACAGGAGATCGTACAATGAGCAGTTCTTC	CSVEGDDRRSYNEQFF
few	TRBJ1-3	NA	TRBV11-2	TGTGCCAGCAGCTCCGGGGGAGGGACTGGAAACACCATATATTTT	CASSSGGGTGNTIYF
once	TRBJ1-1	NA	TRBV27	TGTGCCACCAACTCACAGGGATCGATCGAGGAGGCTTTCTTT	CATNSQGSIEEAFF
NA	TRBJ2-2	TRBD1	TRBV9	TGTGCCAGCAGCGTAGACCAGGGGGATAAATCCGGGGAGCTGTTTTTT	CASSVDQGDKSGELFF
NA	TRBJ1-1	NA	TRBV6-5	TGTGCCAGCAGTTACTCGAAGGGGGACACTGAAGCTTTCTTT	CASSYSKGDTEAFF
once	TRBJ2-1	TRBD2	TRBV3-1/TRBV3-2	TGTGCCAGCAGCCTAAGGACTAGCGGGGGGGATGAGCAGTTCTTC	CASSLRTSGGDEQFF
NA	TRBJ1-2	NA	TRBV5-6	TGTGCCAGCAGCTTCGGGTTCGATGGCTACACCTTC	CASSFGFDGYTF
NA	TRBJ1-2	NA	TRBV6-5	TGTGCCAGCAGTCCCTCCTATGCCCCCGTCGGCTACACCTTC	CASSPSYAPVGYTF
NA	TRBJ1-5	TRBD1	TRBV23-1	TGCGCCAGCCGACTAACCTGGGACAGGGGGCGCGGTCAGCCCCAGCATTTT	CASRLTWDRGRGQPQHF
once	TRBJ2-1	NA	TRBV5-5	TGTGCCAGCAGCTTGGACGGACTCTCCTACAATGAGCAGTTCTTC	CASSLDGLSYNEQFF
NA	TRBJ1-2	NA	TRBV19	TGTGCCAGTAGTAACCGACAGAACCCTCATGGCTACACCTTC	CASSNRQNPHGYTF
NA	TRBJ2-7	NA	TRBV11-2	TGTGCCAGCAGCCCAGGAGGATATGAGCAGTACTTC	CASSPGGYEQYF
once	TRBJ2-1	TRBD2	TRBV5-4	TGTGCCAGCATAAGGATGAAGAGCGGGAGCTACAATGAGCAGTTCTTC	CASIRMKSGSYNEQFF
once	TRBJ1-2	NA	TRBV2	TGTGCCAGCAGCCGTACGCAGGGATTTGACTATGGCTACACCTTC	CASSRTQGFDYGYTF
NA	TRBJ2-1	NA	TRBV6-2/TRBV6-3	TGTGCCAGCAGTCACGGCAGGGGGCAGTTCTTC	CASSHGRGQFF
NA	TRBJ2-1	NA	TRBV7-2	TGTGCCAGCAGCTACCTCGACAGATCGGGCAATGAGCAGTTCTTC	CASSYLDRSGNEQFF
NA	TRBJ1-2	NA	TRBV11-2	TGTGCCAGCAGCACTGTCCTCGGACATCTCAACTATGGCTACACCTTC	CASSTVLGHLNYGYTF
once	TRBJ2-5	NA	TRBV6-5	TGTGCCAGCAGTTACTCGAGACCCCAGGGGGAGACCCAGTACTTC	CASSYSRPQGETQYF
NA	TRBJ2-7	TRBD2	TRBV28	TGTGCCAGCAGTCTGGACACTTCCCCGGGACTAGCGGGAGGCACTTACGAGCAGTACTTC	CASSLDTSPGLAGGTYEQYF
NA	TRBJ1-6	NA	TRBV28	TGTGCCAGCTCGAGTTCCTCCTATAATTCACCCCTCCACTTT	CASSSSSYNSPLHF
NA	TRBJ1-2	TRBD1	TRBV3-1/TRBV3-2	TGTGCCAGCAGTCCATCAGGGGGCCGCGGCTACACCTTC	CASSPSGGRGYTF
NA	TRBJ1-2	TRBD1	TRBV6-5	TGTGCCAGCAGTTACGACGGGACAGGGGCTGGCTACACCTTC	CASSYDGTGAGYTF
NA	TRBJ1-6	NA	TRBV7-9	TGTGCCAGCAGCTTGTGGCAGGGTGATTCACCCCTCCACTTT	CASSLWQGDSPLHF
NA	TRBJ1-1	TRBD1	TRBV6-6	TGTGCCAGCACGACAGGGATTAACACTGAAGCTTTCTTT	CASTTGINTEAFF
NA	TRBJ1-1	NA	TRBV27	TGTGCCAGCAGATTTGCTGGGGGGGAAGACACTGAAGCTTTCTTT	CASRFAGGEDTEAFF
NA	TRBJ1-2	TRBD1	TRBV19	TGTGCCAGTAGTGGTCCCGGGACAGGGGACTATGGCTACACCTTC	CASSGPGTGDYGYTF
NA	TRBJ1-1	NA	TRBV4-1	TGCGCCAGCAGCCAAGTCACAGGATACACTGAAGCTTTCTTT	CASSQVTGYTEAFF
NA	TRBJ1-5	NA	TRBV19	TGTGCCAGTAGTATAGAATGGGCAGGGCTGAGCAATCAGCCCCAGCATTTT	CASSIEWAGLSNQPQHF
NA	TRBJ2-1	NA	TRBV28	TGTGCCAGCAGTCTGCCGGACAATGAGCAGTTCTTC	CASSLPDNEQFF
once	TRBJ2-1	NA	TRBV6-2/TRBV6-3	TGTGCCAGCAGCCCCCACGACTCCTACAATGAGCAGTTCTTC	CASSPHDSYNEQFF
once	TRBJ2-1	NA	TRBV12-3/TRBV12-4	TGTGCCAGCAGTTTCACTTTTGAGCAGTTCTTC	CASSFTFEQFF
NA	TRBJ1-1	NA	TRBV7-2	TGTGCCAGCAGCGCCATGGGGACGTTGGCTTTCTTT	CASSAMGTLAFF
NA	TRBJ1-4	NA	TRBV18	TGTGCCAGCTCTCCGGGATTGGGGACTAATGAAAAACTGTTTTTT	CASSPGLGTNEKLFF
once	TRBJ2-7	TRBD1	TRBV13	TGTGCCAGCAGCTTAAGGGTGGGGACAGGGGACTACGAGCAGTACTTC	CASSLRVGTGDYEQYF